This T cell receptor beta chain derives from a study of T cells in Graves' hyperthyroidism and ophthalmopathy (dated by TCRdb to between 2017 and 2020). Concerning the study at large: Peripheral blood was collected at initial diagnosis, before any treatment. To identify distinguishing TCR V-J signatures, a discovery cohort of around 98 patients was used, comprising roughly 45 with Graves' ophthalmopathy and under 60 with stable Graves' hyperthyroidism. An independent validation cohort of under 20 hyperthyroidism patients and 17 patients who later progressed to ophthalmopathy tested prospective prediction of ophthalmopathy. The approximately 95 discovery patients were divided at random into training and test sets in a 7:3 ratio. The study also compared thyroid tissue and blood T-cell repertoires from roughly six Graves' hyperthyroidism patients. After sampling, hyperthyroidism patients received methimazole starting at 30 mg daily, and ophthalmopathy patients received high-dose intravenous methylprednisolone. The paper describes TCR Vbeta CDR3 sequencing of 140 or so peripheral blood samples, made up of around 41 ophthalmopathy patients, around 73 hyperthyroidism patients and roughly 17 progressor patients. The paper as a whole reports these results and caveats: No statistical method was used to fix the sample size in advance, and group allocation was not hidden from the investigators. Blood samples also contained most of the expanded thyroid clonotypes (frequency above 0.001), which suggests that blood repertoires may reflect thyroid immune responses. In cross-validation, a model built on a 13 V-J signature told ophthalmopathy apart from stable hyperthyroidism with about 90% sensitivity and roughly 81% specificity, and in testing the same model reached 80%/75%. During validation, the model predicted progression to ophthalmopathy a median of roughly six months ahead of onset, with roughly 65% sensitivity and about 75% specificity.

This clonotype was seen at least ten times. There is no known antigen for this receptor. It has no much larger one-base neighbor in the sample; base qualities were not kept. Stable Graves' hyperthyroidism was defined as no progression to ophthalmopathy during 18 months of follow-up. The hyperthyroidism patients were between 18 and 65 years old and newly diagnosed, with a disease duration of less than 2 months. Any patient with an uncontrolled infection, another autoimmune disease, pregnancy or lactation was excluded. Clinical symptoms, serum thyroxine and TRAb, thyroid ultrasound, and orbital computed tomography formed the basis for the diagnoses. Ficoll-Paque density gradient centrifugation was used to isolate PBMCs from about 9 ml of fresh peripheral blood. Trizol reagent was used to extract total RNA, and RNA quality was then checked on an Agilent 2100 Bioanalyzer. Amplification of TCR beta CDR3 regions was carried out from RNA transcripts. For the first round of RT-PCR on the TCR CDR3, the HTBI primer set was used together with the Qiagen OneStep RT-PCR kit. The libraries were constructed in a second round of multiplex PCR and then size-selected and purified. Paired-end sequencing of the libraries was performed with 100 bp reads on an Illumina HiSeq2000. Per the source publication's procedure: SOAPnuke was used to process the raw data, with reads discarded if the reads contained adapters or uncalled bases, had a mean Phred below 15, or lacked an exact constant-primer or identifier match. High-quality paired reads were merged with COPE v1.2.5, and unique nucleotide sequences were defined as clonotypes. MiTCR v1.1 was used to align the clonotypes against IMGT TRBV, TRBD and TRBJ reference segments. Only V-J combinations with frequency above 0.0001, covering 99% to 99.2% of repertoires, were analysed. The TCS score was defined as F50 (clonal expansion) divided by E x V (chaos), with BLOSUM62-based TCRdist calculated between CDR3 peptides within each V-J. Welch's t-statistics and random forest reduced some 510 V-J features to 10 to 15, which were used in a naive Bayes classifier (R e1071). Using fastp at Q25 and MiXCR, TCRdb reprocessed the public reads and kept productive beta chains. When rows share a CDR3 protein, they turn into one entry using the most common DNA and genes. The authors' filters were not applied to this entry. Across this sample there are roughly 330,000 distinct CDR3 sequences, with 16% seen only once. The ten largest clones take up approximately 33% of the sample.

The germline V gene gives CDR1 as MDHEN and CDR2 as SYDVKM. From the cysteine through the phenylalanine, the CDR3 covers 11 amino acids. Of all the DNA, just the CDR3 is kept, 33 bases in frame from base 1. V is cut by 8 bases and J by 4 bases, and the space between the germline ends is 8 bases. This clonotype was sampled from a man in his thirties or forties with Graves' hyperthyroidism. The chain is encoded by TRBV28 joined to TRBJ2-5, with the D gene not confidently named. Specimen: blood. CDR3 loop: CASSPLETQYF. The base sequence is TGTGCCAGCTCCCCCCTAGAGACCCAGTACTTC.